The 26 T cell receptor beta chains reported below all come from one sample, sequenced in a study of blood T cell repertoires in COVID-19. This table comes from immunoSEQ multiplex PCR, and its TCRdb copy is limited to in-frame clones, with some not included. The table records more than 30,000 clones, around 89% of them present only once. The sequenced material came from peripheral blood. The receptors here all came from a man between 60 and 75 years old with active COVID-19.

The V and J genes are TRBV2 and TRBJ1-2; 8 bases are shared with TRBD1. V was clipped by 7 bases and J by 8 bases; unmatched bases: 6. The CDR3 covers 12 residues. Germline V gene sequence: CDR1 SNHLY, CDR2 FYNNEI. The CDR3 loop is CASNPRQGGYTF. As DNA, the CDR3 is TGTGCCAGCAACCCCCGACAGGGGGGCTACACCTTC.

The chain couples TRBV7-6 to TRBJ2-7; TRBD2 agrees at 10 bases. V lost 1 base, J lost 2 bases, and 5 bases stayed unmatched. CDR1 and CDR2 (germline): SGHVS, FNYEAQ. The CDR3 sequence is 16 residues long. The chain's CDR3 is CASSLEVLAGAYEQYF. The CDR3 DNA follows: TGTGCCAGCAGCTTAGAGGTCCTAGCGGGGGCCTACGAGCAGTACTTC. The full variable domain, with the rest looked up from reference TRBV7-6 and TRBJ2-7, is GAGVSQSPRYKVTKRGQDVALRCDPISGHVSLYWYRQALGQGPEFLTYFNYEAQQDKSGLPNDRFSAERPEGSISTLTIQRTEQRDSAMYRCASSLEVLAGAYEQYFGPGTRLTVT.

This chain joins TRBV24-1 and TRBJ2-1, with 9 bases aligning to TRBD2. Losses at the gene ends were 3 bases for V and 7 bases for J; bases not matched to a gene: 3. This CDR3 region has 14 residues. Germline-derived CDR1 and CDR2 are KGHDR and SFDVKD. CDR3 DNA sequence: TGTGCCACCAGTGATGGGCTAGCGGGGAATGAGCAGTTCTTC. Translation: CATSDGLAGNEQFF.

V gene TRBV19 combines with J gene TRBJ2-1; 9 bases are shared with TRBD1. The V segment lost 5 bases and the J segment 7 bases; nucleotides outside the gene matches: 15. This CDR3 spans 17 amino acids. Germline CDR1 LNHDA, CDR2 SQIVND (reference sequence). CDR3 loop: CASSWENTGGILNEQFF. The CDR3 DNA reads as TGTGCCAGTAGTTGGGAAAATACAGGGGGCATTTTGAATGAGCAGTTCTTC.

The chain has TRBV19 and TRBJ2-2; D perhaps matches TRBD1 (5 bases). The CDR3 has 14 amino acids. CDR1 and CDR2 (germline): LNHDA, SQIVND (reference sequence). Trimming pared 4 bases from V and 3 bases from J, leaving 9 bases between. The CDR3 region is CASSNTGYTGELFF. CDR3 sequence (DNA): TGTGCCAGTAGTAACACAGGATACACCGGGGAGCTGTTTTTT.

In its sample, this clone was seen once. The chain uses TRBV2 and TRBJ2-2; 11 bases are shared with TRBD2. Trimming took 5 bases from V and 7 from J; bases not matched to a gene: 3. The germline V gene encodes CDR1 SNHLY and CDR2 FYNNEI. This CDR3 is built from 14 residues. Written as DNA, the CDR3 is TGTGCCAGCAGTCGACTAGCGGGGAACGGGGAGCTGTTTTTT. It yields the protein CASSRLAGNGELFF.

J is TRBJ2-5 and V is TRBV7-2, with D possibly TRBD1 on 5 matching bases. There are 14 residues in the CDR3. The V gene's germline CDR1 is SGHTA and CDR2 FQGNSA. V lost 1 base and J 7 bases, leaving 13 bases between the germline ends. CDR3 DNA: TGTGCCAGCAGCTTAGGTACAGGTTGGGGGACCCAGTACTTC. Translation: CASSLGTGWGTQYF.

This clone appeared once. The chain has TRBV4-3 and TRBJ2-3; 10 nucleotides align to TRBD2. The ends lost 4 bases at V and 4 bases at J; junction bases unmatched: 8. Germline CDR1 reads LGHNA; CDR2 reads YSLEER. The CDR3 covers 16 residues. CDR3 sequence (DNA): TGCGCCAGCAGCCCCACCGGGCTAGCGGGGGCAGATACGCAGTATTTT. It specifies CASSPTGLAGADTQYF.

The rearrangement joins TRBV20-1 to TRBJ1-5; 8 bases map to TRBD1. J gave up 4 bases and V 3 bases, and 14 bases lay outside the gene matches. The germline gives CDR1 DFQATT, CDR2 SNEGSKA (reference sequence). CDR3 length: 17 residues. CDR3 bases: TGCAGTGCTAGTTTGCGTCAGGGGGCGCGAATGAATCAGCCCCAGCATTTT. Its translation is CSASLRQGARMNQPQHF.

This chain links TRBV27 with TRBJ1-2; 9 positions agree with TRBD1. The CDR3 sequence is 14 residues long. The J segment lost 7 bases and the V segment lost 2 bases, leaving 5 bases of the junction unmatched. Germline V CDR1 and CDR2: MNHEY, SMNVEV (reference sequence). The CDR3 sequence is CASSLGDRATGYTF. CDR3 nucleotide sequence: TGTGCCAGCAGTTTAGGGGACAGGGCGACTGGCTACACCTTC.

The chain recombines TRBV5-4 with TRBJ1-1; maybe TRBD1 (6 bases). Germline CDR1 is SGHNT and CDR2 is YYREEE (reference sequence). V was pared by 3 bases and J by 4 bases, with 19 bases between. The CDR3 extends over 16 amino acids. The CDR3 DNA reads TGTGCCAGCAGCTCGTACAGGGTATCGGGGGGCACTGAAGCTTTCTTT. The encoded protein is CASSSYRVSGGTEAFF.

The chain recombines TRBV9 with TRBJ1-1; 10 bases fit TRBD1. Losses at the gene ends were 3 bases for V and 5 bases for J; bases not matched to a gene: 7. There are 15 residues in the CDR3. Germline CDR1 reads SGDLS; CDR2 reads YYNGEE. The CDR3 reads CASSETGGGWTEAFF. The CDR3 DNA is TGTGCCAGCAGCGAGACAGGGGGCGGGTGGACTGAAGCTTTCTTT.

The chain is built from TRBV6-6 and TRBJ1-1; tentatively, D is TRBD1 (5 bases). V was trimmed by 7 bases and J by 1 base, leaving 13 bases between them. The germline gives CDR1 MNHNY, CDR2 SVGAGI (reference sequence). CDR3 length equals 14 residues. The CDR3: CASTQGSQNTEAFF. The CDR3 nucleotides read TGTGCCAGCACCCAGGGTTCTCAGAACACTGAAGCTTTCTTT.

The chain employs TRBV2 and TRBJ1-1, with D hard to call. The CDR3 totals 15 residues. V was trimmed by 4 bases and J by 11 bases, leaving 23 bases between them. The germline V gene encodes CDR1 SNHLY and CDR2 FYNNEI. CDR3 sequence reads: CASSASVVPSGRAFF. The CDR3 nucleotides are TGTGCCAGCAGTGCCTCCGTGGTCCCATCGGGTCGGGCTTTCTTT.

The chain combines TRBV9 with TRBJ2-3, with D possibly TRBD2 on 6 matching bases. V was shortened by 3 bases and J by 6 bases, with 23 bases between the two germline ends. Germline CDR1 reads SGDLS; CDR2 reads YYNGEE. The CDR3 runs 17 residues. CDR3 DNA sequence: TGTGCCAGCAGCGAGACCGGGACCTCGGGGGATTGGGATACGCAGTATTTT. Encoded protein: CASSETGTSGDWDTQYF.

V is TRBV7-9 and J is TRBJ2-2, with a weak D call TRBD1 (6 bases). In germline, CDR1 is SEHNR, CDR2 FQNEAQ (reference sequence). The germline V and J ends were trimmed by 7 bases and 7 bases, with 19 bases remaining between them. The length of the CDR3 is 15 residues. This CDR3 reads CASTTRAGAGGELFF. In DNA form, the CDR3 reads TGTGCCAGCACCACCCGGGCAGGGGCGGGCGGGGAGCTGTTTTTT. Looking up the rest from reference TRBV7-9 and TRBJ2-2 gives the full variable domain: DTGVSQNPRHKITKRGQNVTFRCDPISEHNRLYWYRQTLGQGPEFLTYFQNEAQLEKSRLLSDRFSAERPKGSFSTLEIQRTEQGDSAMYLCASTTRAGAGGELFFGEGSRLTVL.

The sample holds one count of this clone. The gene calls are TRBV7-9 and TRBJ2-7; TRBD1 aligns across 8 bases. The ends lost 3 bases at V and 5 bases at J; junction bases unmatched: 9. This CDR3 has 15 amino acids. Germline CDR1 and CDR2: SEHNR and FQNEAQ (reference sequence). The CDR3 region has the DNA TGTGCCAGCAGCTTTTATAGGACAGGGATCAACGAGCAGTACTTC. It yields the protein CASSFYRTGINEQYF.

The CDR3 region has the DNA TGTGCCAGCAGCTTGCAGGGAAATCAGCCCCAGCATTTT. This encodes CASSLQGNQPQHF. The chain is built from TRBV7-2 and TRBJ1-5, with TRBD1 as a possible D gene (5 bases). The CDR3 sequence is 13 residues long. With 3 bases removed from V and 4 bases from J, the gap between germline ends came to 7 bases. Looked up from germline, CDR1 is SGHTA and CDR2 is FQGNSA.

The chain couples TRBV5-1 to TRBJ2-4; D remains ambiguous. The CDR3 runs to 14 residues. Trimming removed 0 bases from V and 9 bases from J, with 13 bases in between. Per germline, CDR1 SGHRS and CDR2 YFSETQ. The CDR3 loop reads CASSLARSTSIQYF. The CDR3 bases are TGCGCCAGCAGCTTGGCTAGGTCGACCTCCATTCAGTACTTC.

This chain connects TRBV6-5 to TRBJ2-1; tentatively, D is TRBD2 (6 bases). The germline V and J ends were trimmed by 4 bases and 2 bases, with 9 bases remaining between them. The CDR3 is 14 residues long. Germline V CDR1 and CDR2: MNHEY, SVGAGI. CDR3 sequence: CASSSGETYNEQFF. The CDR3 DNA reads TGTGCCAGCAGTTCGGGGGAAACCTACAATGAGCAGTTCTTC.

This clone was counted a single time. The gene calls are TRBV7-2 and TRBJ2-7, with D possibly TRBD2 on 5 matching bases. Germline loops: CDR1 SGHTA, CDR2 FQGNSA. This CDR3 spans 14 amino acids. Between the trimmed V and J ends, which lost 4 bases and 0 bases, there was a span of 10 bases. CDR3 DNA sequence: TGTGCCAGCAGCTCACTAGACCACTCCTACGAGCAGTACTTC. This sequence encodes CASSSLDHSYEQYF.

The chain recombines TRBV5-5 with TRBJ2-1; D possibly corresponds to TRBD2 (6 bases). This CDR3 is 15 amino acids long. Deletions cut 4 bases from V and 7 bases from J, with 18 bases between. The germline V gene has CDR1 SGHKS and CDR2 YYEKEE (reference sequence). In DNA form, the CDR3 reads TGTGCCAGCAGCGGCGGGGCCCCTTCGGGGAATGAGCAGTTCTTC. Residues: CASSGGAPSGNEQFF.

This rearrangement joins TRBV13 to TRBJ1-2; 10 nucleotides align to TRBD1. The CDR3 has 14 amino acids. Germline V CDR1 and CDR2: PRHDT, FYEKMQ (reference sequence). V shed 6 bases and J 4 bases; nucleotides not matched to a gene: 5. The CDR3 sequence is CASRRTGGSYGYTF. CDR3 DNA sequence: TGTGCCAGCAGGAGGACAGGGGGGTCCTATGGCTACACCTTC.

This clone was detected only once. This rearrangement joins TRBV30 to TRBJ1-2, with a weak D call TRBD1 (6 bases). This CDR3 region has 13 residues. Germline values: CDR1 GTSNPN, CDR2 SVGIG (reference sequence). Trimming left V 4 bases short and J 8 bases short, with 17 bases between. Written as DNA, the CDR3 is TGTGCCTGGACCGGCACAGGGTGGGACGGCTACACCTTC. Amino acid sequence: CAWTGTGWDGYTF.

The chain joins TRBV18 to TRBJ1-1, with TRBD1 matching over 8 bases. Germline V lookup: CDR1 KGHSH, CDR2 LQKENI. The CDR3 extends over 14 amino acids. The junction had 5 bases not matched to a gene; V was cut back by 4 bases and J by 4 bases. CDR3 in amino acids: CASSQDRAGTEAFF. CDR3 sequence (DNA): TGTGCCAGCTCACAGGACAGGGCTGGCACTGAAGCTTTCTTT.

The V call is TRBV5-1, the J call TRBJ2-7; the D gene is possibly TRBD1 (5 bases). The length of the CDR3 is 14 residues. V shed 1 base and J shed 3 bases, with 11 bases lying between them. Germline CDR1 reads SGHRS; CDR2 reads YFSETQ. The CDR3 DNA reads as TGCGCCAGCAGCTTGCAAGGGGCCCACTACGAGCAGTACTTC. Protein sequence: CASSLQGAHYEQYF.